Each of the 29 T cell receptor beta chains below was sequenced from the same sample in a study of CD4 T cells in relation to SARS-CoV-2 and coronaviruses (dated by TCRdb to the early 2020s). Their specific antigens are unknown. The library was obtained by the immunoSEQ multiplex PCR assay. The immuneACCESS repertoire file appears here via TCRdb, limited to in-frame rearrangements. These files lack a portion of the clones; in checked studies, under half of the deficit traces to unresolved V genes, and the cause of the others is not known. This sample lists around 9,800 clones; approximately 78% were detected once. Around 16% of the sample is taken by the ten largest. CD4+ T cells from unexposed donors were collected before the COVID-19 pandemic (2011-2018). After around 11 days of culture, CD4+ T cells were isolated with the EasySep CD4+ T cell isolation kit. Sequenced sample: CD4+ T cells from PBMCs, cultured in vitro. These receptors were collected from a human donor in good health.

CDR3 DNA: TGTGCCAGCAGTTTTTTGGGACAGGGCGACTACGAGCAGTACTTC. Translated, it gives CASSFLGQGDYEQYF. The chain uses TRBV28 and TRBJ2-7; 9 bases are shared with TRBD1. Losses at the gene ends were 3 bases for V and 3 bases for J; bases not matched to a gene: 6. This CDR3 is built from 15 residues. CDR1 MDHEN and CDR2 SYDVKM come from the germline V gene.

V and J are TRBV19 and TRBJ2-2; D gene uncertain. Trimming stripped 2 bases from V and 5 bases from J, with 9 bases between. The CDR3 is 14 amino acids. In germline, CDR1 is LNHDA, CDR2 SQIVND (reference sequence). DNA for the CDR3: TGTGCCAGTAGTATATCCAGAAGGACCGGGGAGCTGTTTTTT. Translation: CASSISRRTGELFF. Looking up the rest from reference TRBV19 and TRBJ2-2 gives the full variable domain: DGGITQSPKYLFRKEGQNVTLSCEQNLNHDAMYWYRQDPGQGLRLIYYSQIVNDFQKGDIAEGYSVSREKKESFPLTVTSAQKNPTAFYLCASSISRRTGELFFGEGSRLTVL.

The rearrangement links TRBV5-1 to TRBJ2-7, with TRBD2 identical over 8 bases. The CDR3 runs 16 residues. V gave up 6 bases and J gave up 5 bases; unmatched junction bases: 16. Germline V gene sequence: CDR1 SGHRS, CDR2 YFSETQ. CDR3 loop: CASTLGGDFSLDEQYF. Written as DNA, the CDR3 is TGCGCCAGCACCCTCGGGGGGGACTTTTCGTTGGACGAGCAGTACTTC. The whole variable domain, remainder taken from reference TRBV5-1 and TRBJ2-7, is KAGVTQTPRYLIKTRGQQVTLSCSPISGHRSVSWYQQTPGQGLQFLFEYFSETQRNKGNFPGRFSGRQFSNSRSEMNVSTLELGDSALYLCASTLGGDFSLDEQYFGPGTRLTVT.

This sequence joins TRBV18 and TRBJ2-1; 14 bases line up with TRBD2. This CDR3 is 15 amino acids long. J gave up 7 bases and V 4 bases, and 3 bases lay outside the gene matches. The germline gives CDR1 KGHSH, CDR2 LQKENI. The CDR3: CASSRGLAGDNEQFF. The DNA for the CDR3 is TGTGCCAGCTCACGGGGACTAGCGGGAGATAATGAGCAGTTCTTC.

The V and J genes are TRBV7-7 and TRBJ2-5; 7 positions agree with TRBD2. CDR3 length: 13 amino acids. CDR1 is SSHAT, CDR2 FNYEAQ, per germline (reference sequence). J lost 4 bases, V lost 6 bases, and 5 bases had no gene match. CDR3 DNA: TGTGCCAGCAGTCCAGCGGGGCGAGAGACCCAGTACTTC. Protein product: CASSPAGRETQYF.

This clone is a singleton in its sample. The V gene is TRBV5-1, the J gene TRBJ1-2; D gene uncertain. CDR1 is SGHRS and CDR2 is YFSETQ in the germline V gene. The CDR3 has 13 amino acids. V lost 1 base, J lost 2 bases, and 6 bases lay in between. As DNA, the CDR3 is TGCGCCAGCAGCTTGCCGGGGAACTATGGCTACACCTTC. This sequence encodes CASSLPGNYGYTF.

This chain connects TRBV5-4 to TRBJ2-7; D unresolved. The V gene's germline CDR1 is SGHNT and CDR2 YYREEE (reference sequence). The CDR3 is 15 amino acids. Trimming stripped 1 base from V and 0 bases from J, with 11 bases between. This CDR3 reads CASSLYGVLSYEQYF. CDR3 nucleotides: TGTGCCAGCAGCTTGTACGGCGTCCTCTCCTACGAGCAGTACTTC.

V and J are TRBV7-2 and TRBJ1-5, with D perhaps matching TRBD1 (5 bases). Trimming took off 2 bases at V and 0 bases at J, with 11 bases between the two ends. The CDR3 covers 16 residues. CDR1 and CDR2 (germline): SGHTA, FQGNSA. The DNA of the CDR3 is TGTGCCAGCAGCTTACGGGGGGGGAGTAGCAATCAGCCCCAGCATTTT. It translates to CASSLRGGSSNQPQHF.

V is TRBV7-9 and J is TRBJ1-6; D not certain. Germline CDR1 is SEHNR and CDR2 is FQNEAQ (reference sequence). CDR3 length equals 13 residues. V gave up 9 bases and J gave up 10 bases, with 16 bases separating them. The CDR3 coding sequence is TGTGCCAGTGGGGTGTGGGGTGGATCACCCCTCCACTTT. Translating it yields CASGVWGGSPLHF.

The genes are TRBV13 and TRBJ1-2; D ambiguous. CDR1 is PRHDT, CDR2 FYEKMQ, per germline (reference sequence). Between the trimmed V and J ends, which lost 1 base and 3 bases, there was a span of 9 bases. This CDR3 spans 14 amino acids. The CDR3 is CASSLEGRYYGYTF. In nucleotides, the CDR3 is TGTGCCAGCAGCTTAGAGGGCAGATACTATGGCTACACCTTC.

The J gene is TRBJ2-7, the V gene TRBV13; D perhaps matches TRBD2 (6 bases). Germline CDR1 and CDR2: PRHDT and FYEKMQ (reference sequence). The CDR3 is 12 residues long. Between the trimmed V and J ends, which lost 5 bases and 4 bases, there was a span of 9 bases. CDR3 in DNA: TGTGCCAGCAGCCCTGGGGGGTACGAGCAGTACTTC. It yields the protein CASSPGGYEQYF. The whole variable domain, remainder taken from reference TRBV13 and TRBJ2-7, is AAGVIQSPRHLIKEKRETATLKCYPIPRHDTVYWYQQGPGQDPQFLISFYEKMQSDKGSIPDRFSAQQFSDYHSELNMSSLELGDSALYFCASSPGGYEQYFGPGTRLTVT.

This clone appeared a single time. The chain uses TRBV5-1 and TRBJ2-3; 7 positions agree with TRBD1. CDR1 and CDR2 (germline): SGHRS, YFSETQ. Trimming cost V 5 bases and J 6 bases; bases outside gene matches: 9. The CDR3 totals 14 residues. The CDR3 nucleotides read TGCGCCAGCAGTCGAACAGGGGTGATCGATACGCAGTATTTT. Translation: CASSRTGVIDTQYF.

This chain connects TRBV3-1 (or the pseudogene TRBV3-2) to TRBJ2-1; weak D call: TRBD2 (6 bases). Germline V lookup: CDR1 LGHDT, CDR2 YNNKEL (reference sequence). The CDR3 loop spans 15 amino acids. The V end was cut by 1 base, the J end by 5 bases, with 12 bases between. CDR3 region: CASSQGYLANNEQFF. CDR3 DNA: TGTGCCAGCAGCCAAGGATACCTAGCGAACAATGAGCAGTTCTTC.

The gene calls are TRBV28 and TRBJ1-1; maybe TRBD1 (5 bases). Trimming removed 7 bases at V and 2 bases at J, with 20 bases between. From germline, CDR1 is MDHEN and CDR2 SYDVKM. The CDR3 is 16 residues long. CDR3 residues: CASTKGVGEINTEAFF. CDR3 DNA: TGTGCCAGCACCAAAGGGGTAGGGGAGATTAACACTGAAGCTTTCTTT.

A note on this clone: At one end, the junction sequence differs from germline, possibly due to a read error. The chain joins TRBV5-8 to TRBJ2-3; possibly TRBD2 for D (5 bases). The germline gives CDR1 SGHTS, CDR2 YDEGEE. CDR3 length: 12 residues. The CDR3 sequence: CASSLDSWEPLF. In nucleotides, the CDR3 is TGTGCCAGCAGCCTTGATTCGTGGGAGCCTCTATTT. Full variable domain (missing parts from reference TRBV5-8 and TRBJ2-3): EAGVTQSPTHLIKTRGQQATLRCSPISGHTSVYWYQQALGLGLQFLLWYDEGEERNRGNFPPRFSGRQFPNYSSELNVNALELEDSALYLCASSLDSWEPLFGPGTRLTVL.

The CDR3 nucleotides read TGTGCCAGCAGCCGGGGACTAGCAGCCAGGGAGCTGTTTTTT. This translates into CASSRGLAARELFF. The J gene is TRBJ2-2, the V gene TRBV7-2; 9 bases agree with TRBD2. V shed 5 bases and J 9 bases; nucleotides not matched to a gene: 7. The CDR3 has 14 residues. CDR1 is SGHTA, CDR2 FQGNSA, per germline. Combining the CDR3 with reference TRBV7-2 and TRBJ2-2 gives the whole variable domain GAGVSQSPSNKVTEKGKDVELRCDPISGHTALYWYRQSLGQGLEFLIYFQGNSAPDKSGLPSDRFSAERTGGSVSTLTIQRTQQEDSAVYLCASSRGLAARELFFGEGSRLTVL.

This rearrangement joins TRBV19 to TRBJ2-1; 11 bases line up with TRBD2. V lost 6 bases, J lost 8 bases, and 12 bases stayed unmatched. Looked up from germline, CDR1 is LNHDA and CDR2 is SQIVND (reference sequence). This CDR3 region has 16 residues. CDR3 in DNA: TGTGCCAGTAGGGCCCCGGGTAGCGGGAGGGCCGATGAGCAGTTCTTC. As protein: CASRAPGSGRADEQFF.

This chain joins TRBV9 and TRBJ1-1; possibly TRBD1 for D (5 bases). This CDR3 is 15 amino acids long. Trimming stripped 0 bases from V and 4 bases from J, with 13 bases between. From germline, CDR1 is SGDLS and CDR2 YYNGEE. DNA for the CDR3: TGTGCCAGCAGCGTAGGCCCCGGAAGGGGCACTGAAGCTTTCTTT. This sequence encodes CASSVGPGRGTEAFF.

The rearrangement joins TRBV6-2 or TRBV6-3 to TRBJ2-4; possibly TRBD1 for D (5 bases). Looked up from germline, CDR1 is MNHEY and CDR2 is SVGEGT. This CDR3 is 14 amino acids long. V lost 3 bases, J lost 4 bases, and 10 bases lay in between. The CDR3, as DNA: TGTGCCAGCAGTTATGACAGAATGAAAAACATTCAGTACTTC. Translated: CASSYDRMKNIQYF.

This chain links TRBV2 with TRBJ2-3; 11 bases are shared with TRBD1. The CDR3 contains 15 residues. Germline assignment: CDR1 SNHLY and CDR2 FYNNEI. The V gene end was trimmed by 8 bases and the J gene end by 2 bases; junction bases not matched to a gene: 6. The CDR3 bases are TGTGCCAGCTCAGGGACAGGGGGAAACACAGATACGCAGTATTTT. Encoded protein: CASSGTGGNTDTQYF.

V usage is TRBV5-1 and J usage is TRBJ2-1; 9 nucleotides line up with TRBD2. The CDR3 loop spans 16 amino acids. Germline CDR1 is SGHRS and CDR2 is YFSETQ. The V and J ends lost 0 bases and 4 bases, in that order; junction bases with no gene match: 5. CDR3 sequence (DNA): TGCGCCAGCAGCTTGGGCGCTAGCGGGACTTACAATGAGCAGTTCTTC. As protein: CASSLGASGTYNEQFF.

This clone was recorded a few times. The chain carries TRBV29-1 and TRBJ2-2, with D tentatively TRBD2 (6 bases). Germline-derived CDR1 and CDR2 are SQVTM and ANQGSEA. This CDR3 spans 12 amino acids. V gave up 2 bases and J gave up 6 bases, with 7 bases separating them. The CDR3 nucleotides are TGCAGCGTTGAACGGGGGTCCGGGGAGCTGTTTTTT. Amino acids: CSVERGSGELFF.

The chain carries TRBV25-1 and TRBJ2-7, with 9 bases fitting TRBD2. V trimming: 4 bases; J trimming: 1 base; junction bases outside the gene matches: 2. Germline V CDR1 and CDR2: MGHDK, SYGVNS. This CDR3 is 14 amino acids long. In DNA, the CDR3 is TGTGCCAGCAGTGGGAGCGGGAGGTCCTACGAGCAGTACTTC. Translated: CASSGSGRSYEQYF.

The chain recombines TRBV30 with TRBJ1-6; the D gene is possibly TRBD1 (5 bases). CDR1 is GTSNPN and CDR2 is SVGIG in the germline V gene (reference sequence). Trimming stripped 4 bases from V and 8 bases from J, with 12 bases between. The CDR3 is 13 residues long. The CDR3 DNA reads TGTGCCTGGACGCAGGGTTTTTATTCACCCCTCCACTTT. This translates into CAWTQGFYSPLHF.

The rearrangement joins TRBV9 to TRBJ2-6; D call uncertain. Per the germline V gene, CDR1 is SGDLS and CDR2 is YYNGEE. The CDR3 covers 18 residues. V was cut by 4 bases and J by 2 bases, with 19 bases left in between. The CDR3 spells CASSPPSGWAPGANVLTF. The DNA of the CDR3 is TGTGCCAGCAGCCCCCCCTCCGGCTGGGCCCCTGGGGCCAACGTCCTGACTTTC.

As for this clone: One end of the junction fails to match germline, which may point to a read error. This sequence joins TRBV18 and TRBJ2-7; D might be TRBD1 or TRBD2, each matching 5 bases. The germline gives CDR1 KGHSH, CDR2 LQKENI. The CDR3 is made up of 16 amino acids. As DNA, the CDR3 is TGTGCCAGCTCGCCACCCCAGGGTGGCGGGTCCTACGAGCAGTACTTC. Translating gives CASSPPQGGGSYEQYF.

The J gene is TRBJ1-6, the V gene TRBV5-1, with D perhaps matching TRBD1 (6 bases). V lost 3 bases to trimming and J lost 13 bases, with 23 bases between them. The CDR3 totals 16 residues. CDR1 and CDR2 (germline): SGHRS, YFSETQ. CDR3 in DNA: TGCGCCAGCAGCTCAGGACCAGACAGGAGTAATCCTCCCCTCCACTTT. Protein product: CASSSGPDRSNPPLHF.

The chain uses TRBV7-9 and TRBJ2-2, with D hard to call. V was clipped by 3 bases and J by 4 bases, with 9 bases between them. The CDR3 consists of 14 residues. CDR1 and CDR2 (germline): SEHNR, FQNEAQ (reference sequence). The CDR3 DNA reads as TGTGCCAGCAGCTTCAACACCGTCACCGGGGAGCTGTTTTTT. It yields the protein CASSFNTVTGELFF. Full variable domain (remainder filled in from reference TRBV7-9 and TRBJ2-2): DTGVSQNPRHKITKRGQNVTFRCDPISEHNRLYWYRQTLGQGPEFLTYFQNEAQLEKSRLLSDRFSAERPKGSFSTLEIQRTEQGDSAMYLCASSFNTVTGELFFGEGSRLTVL.

J is TRBJ1-1 and V is TRBV21-1; the table assigns TRBD1, which was not confirmed against the DNA. TRBV21-1 is recorded as a pseudogene. The CDR3 contains 15 residues. CDR3 nucleotide sequence: TGTGCCAGCAGCAAAGTCGTGCAGGAGAACACTGAAGCTTTCTTT. Protein: CASSKVVQENTEAFF.